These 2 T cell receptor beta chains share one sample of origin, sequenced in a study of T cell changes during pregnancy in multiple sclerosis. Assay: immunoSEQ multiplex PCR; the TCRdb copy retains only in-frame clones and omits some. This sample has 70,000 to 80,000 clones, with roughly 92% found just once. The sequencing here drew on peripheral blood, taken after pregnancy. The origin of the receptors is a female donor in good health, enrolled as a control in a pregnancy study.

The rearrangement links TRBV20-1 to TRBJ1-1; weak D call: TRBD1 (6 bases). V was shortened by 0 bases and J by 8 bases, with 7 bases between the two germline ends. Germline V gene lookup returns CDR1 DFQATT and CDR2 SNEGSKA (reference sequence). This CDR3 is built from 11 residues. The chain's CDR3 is CSAREGTEAFF. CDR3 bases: TGCAGTGCTAGAGAGGGGACAGAAGCTTTCTTT.

The CDR3 loop is CATVPVPGLALGGELFF. Written as DNA, the CDR3 is TGTGCCACCGTCCCCGTACCGGGACTAGCGTTAGGCGGGGAGCTGTTTTTT. This rearrangement joins TRBV28 to TRBJ2-2, with 10 nucleotides matching TRBD2. Germline loops: CDR1 MDHEN, CDR2 SYDVKM. V gave up 10 bases and J gave up 7 bases; unmatched junction bases: 18. This CDR3 has 17 residues.